Below, one T cell receptor (beta chain) is given with its context. This clone was counted between two and nine times. What antigen it recognizes has not been identified. It has no much larger one-base neighbor in the sample; base qualities were not kept. V loses 4 bases of germline sequence and J loses 0 bases, and the interval between the two ends is 13 bases. The CDR1 and CDR2 encoded by the germline V gene are SGDLS and YYNGEE. Measured from the cysteine to the phenylalanine, the CDR3 is 16 residues long. Only CDR3 DNA remains: 48 bases, in frame from the first base. All of the isolated RNA was reverse transcribed with the High Capacity cDNA Reverse Transcription Kit, so expressed TCRB transcripts were sequenced. Naive, central memory and regulatory T cell samples underwent deep immunoSEQ sequencing, averaging roughly 3.4 million total reads per sample. After sorted cells were lysed in RLT buffer, RNA was extracted with DNase-treated RNeasy Micro or Mini kits, with the choice depending on cell number. Each cell subset was processed separately to prevent cross-contamination, with patient and healthy donor samples processed together. The immunoSEQ multiplex PCR was used to amplify TCRB sequences from cDNA, generating 87-bp fragments that spanned the CDR3 region. The amplicons were sequenced using the Illumina HiSeq platform. The study's own analysis went as follows. Synthetic template baselines were used to correct PCR bias computationally, reads within Hamming distance 2 were collapsed together, and singletons that could not be merged were discarded. Reads were aligned against IMGT to assign V, D and J genes, CDR3 length and insertions or deletions at six rearrangement sites. Clonotype counts were normalized to sorted cell number within each subset before computing true diversity and Gini coefficients with the tcR R package. The overlap coefficient, calculated on TCRB nucleotide sequences, was used to quantify repertoire sharing. Out-of-frame TCRB sequences from naive cells were analyzed to stand in for the pre-selection repertoire. Imported from immuneACCESS, the table was reduced by TCRdb to in-frame sequences with V and J called. These copies leave out some clones; in studies compared against another copy, an unresolved V gene accounts for under half, and the cause of the remainder is not known. V, J and clone size are those of that table, while D and trimming were read from the DNA. For this sample there are approximately 470,000 clones; 30% appear just once. In total, the top ten clones hold around 0.065% of the sample.

The data derive from a study of beta chain features in type 1 diabetes (dated by TCRdb to 2017 to 2018). Study-wide context: No differences in mean age, gender distribution, total cell number or subset yield were found between patients and healthy donors. In the study, recently diagnosed type 1 diabetes patients and matched healthy donors were compared on the TCRB repertoires of their sorted circulating CD4+ T cell subsets. A total of over 95,000,000 sorted cells were examined across all samples, and RNA yield correlated strongly with the number of cells per subset. Naive and central memory subsets were obtained from all 30 or so donors, but regulatory and stem cell-like memory subsets were isolated from only 8 patients and roughly eight healthy donors. Paper-wide results and their limitations: In all four CD4+ subsets, TCRB CDR3 length was moderately but significantly shorter in type 1 diabetes patients. Only small numbers of individuals were included in the HLA sub-analyses, which left unresolved whether HLA type had any influence on TCRB rearrangement. PCR may preferentially amplify shorter templates, but because patient and control samples were amplified and corrected together, any resulting skew would affect both groups equally. The naive, central memory and regulatory TCRB repertoires appeared to resemble one another more closely among patients than among healthy donors. Because cDNA was sequenced instead of genomic DNA, highly expressing activated cells could be over-represented, though the groups showed no difference in activation or CD3 levels. Fewer insertions and more nucleotide deletions at VDJ recombination sites were observed in patients with type 1 diabetes, implying thymic rearrangement abnormalities.

Each donor gave one peripheral blood draw, averaging roughly 120 mL, which was collected into heparinised tubes. A BD FACSAria II and a panel including CD45RO, CCR7, CD25, CD127, CD95 and CD27 were used to sort naive, central memory, regulatory and stem cell-like memory CD4+ T cells. Purity was above 95% for every sorted population. PBMCs were isolated right away by Lymphoprep density gradient centrifugation and were stained directly, without culture. So that batch effects would be minimized, each experiment stained and sorted samples in pairs, pairing one healthy donor with one patient. Input material: naive CD4+ T cells from blood. The cell subset or site label, as the study defines it: true naive CD4+ T cells. The sequence was obtained from a man aged 18 to 30 in good health. The chain uses TRBV9 and TRBJ2-2; the D segment cannot be called with confidence. The DNA is TGTGCCAGCAGCACTCGAAGAGGATCGAACACCGGGGAGCTGTTTTTT. It specifies CASSTRRGSNTGELFF.